The present T cell receptor beta chain was sequenced within a study of yellow fever vaccine responses in identical twins. In TCRdb, the RT-PCR reads were re-called with MiXCR into one record per CDR3 protein. The repertoire holds around 15,000 distinct CDR3 sequences, with roughly 80% as singletons. Germline values: CDR1 SGHVS, CDR2 FNYEAQ. Between the trimmed V and J ends, which lost 5 bases and 5 bases, there was a span of 13 bases. The CDR3 has 14 amino acids. About this clonotype: Its matching antigen is unknown.

Points from the study as a whole: Twins reportedly mounted vaccine T cell responses that seemed partly convergent, partly personalized.

The source of this sequence is a woman aged 18-30 years who received the yellow fever vaccine. The sample here was T cells from blood (PBMCs), unsorted or a sorted subset (not recorded which), taken before or after yellow fever vaccination (not recorded which). This chain uses TRBV7-6 with TRBJ2-1, with D tentatively TRBD2 (6 bases). CDR3 residues: CASSVRLDHNEQFF. As DNA, the CDR3 is TGTGCCAGCAGCGTGAGACTAGACCACAATGAGCAGTTCTTC.